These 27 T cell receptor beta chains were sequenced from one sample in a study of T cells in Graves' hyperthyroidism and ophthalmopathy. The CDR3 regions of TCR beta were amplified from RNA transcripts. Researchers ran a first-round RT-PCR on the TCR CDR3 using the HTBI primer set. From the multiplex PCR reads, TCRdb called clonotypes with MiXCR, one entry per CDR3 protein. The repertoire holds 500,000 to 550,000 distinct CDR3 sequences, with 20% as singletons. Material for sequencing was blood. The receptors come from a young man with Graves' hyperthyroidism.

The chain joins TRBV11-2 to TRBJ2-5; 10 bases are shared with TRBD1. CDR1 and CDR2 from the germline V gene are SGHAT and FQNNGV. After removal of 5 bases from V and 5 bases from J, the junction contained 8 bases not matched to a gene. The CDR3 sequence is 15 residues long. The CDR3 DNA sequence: TGTGCCAGCAGCAGAGCGGGACAGGGGCTCGAGACCCAGTACTTC. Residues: CASSRAGQGLETQYF.

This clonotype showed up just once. The CDR3 spells CASSFRRGVVAYEQYF. Written as DNA, the CDR3 is TGTGCCAGCAGTTTCCGACGAGGGGTGGTCGCCTACGAGCAGTACTTC. The J gene is TRBJ2-7, the V gene TRBV27; perhaps D is TRBD1 or TRBD2 (5 bases each). The CDR3 consists of 16 residues. Germline V lookup: CDR1 MNHEY, CDR2 SMNVEV (reference sequence). The ends were cut back, 3 bases at V and 2 bases at J, with 17 bases in the middle.

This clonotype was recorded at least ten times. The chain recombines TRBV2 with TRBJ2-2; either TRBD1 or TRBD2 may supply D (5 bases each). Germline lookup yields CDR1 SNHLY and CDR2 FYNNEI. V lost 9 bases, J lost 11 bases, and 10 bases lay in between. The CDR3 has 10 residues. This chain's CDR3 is CASARGELFF. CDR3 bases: TGTGCCAGTGCGAGGGGTGAGCTGTTTTTT.

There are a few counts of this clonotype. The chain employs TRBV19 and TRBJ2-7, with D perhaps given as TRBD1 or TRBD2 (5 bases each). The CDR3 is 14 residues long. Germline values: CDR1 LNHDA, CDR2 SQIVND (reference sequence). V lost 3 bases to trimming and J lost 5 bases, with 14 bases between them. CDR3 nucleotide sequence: TGTGCCAGTAGTATCGGGACCCTTGGGGACGAGCAGTACTTC. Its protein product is CASSIGTLGDEQYF.

The CDR3 DNA reads TGTGCCAGCACTCCGGGCCAAGAGACCCAGTACTTC. Translation: CASTPGQETQYF. The rearrangement links TRBV6-1 to TRBJ2-5; D is ambiguous. Per germline, CDR1 MNHNS and CDR2 SASEGT. CDR3 length equals 12 residues. Trimming removed 7 bases from V and 1 base from J, with 7 bases in between.

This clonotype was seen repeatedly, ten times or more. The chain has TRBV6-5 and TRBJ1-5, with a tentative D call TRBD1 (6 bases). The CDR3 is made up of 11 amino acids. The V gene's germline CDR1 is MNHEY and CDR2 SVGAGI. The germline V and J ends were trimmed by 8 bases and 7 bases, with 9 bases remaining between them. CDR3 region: CASGQGQPQHF. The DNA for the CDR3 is TGTGCCAGCGGTCAGGGGCAGCCCCAGCATTTT.

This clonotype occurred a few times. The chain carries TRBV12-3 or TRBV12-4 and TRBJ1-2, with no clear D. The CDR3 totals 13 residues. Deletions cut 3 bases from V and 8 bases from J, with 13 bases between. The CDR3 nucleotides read TGTGCCAGCAGTTTCGAGGCCAGTACGGGCTACACCTTC. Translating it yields CASSFEASTGYTF.

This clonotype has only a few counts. CDR3 nucleotide sequence: TGTGCCATCAGCCCCTCTGGGTCGAACACTGAAGCTTTCTTT. Its translation: CAISPSGSNTEAFF. The rearrangement uses TRBV10-3 and TRBJ1-1; D unclear. Trimming removed 6 bases from V and 1 base from J, with 12 bases in between. The CDR3 is made up of 14 amino acids. Looked up from germline, CDR1 is ENHRY and CDR2 is SYGVKD.

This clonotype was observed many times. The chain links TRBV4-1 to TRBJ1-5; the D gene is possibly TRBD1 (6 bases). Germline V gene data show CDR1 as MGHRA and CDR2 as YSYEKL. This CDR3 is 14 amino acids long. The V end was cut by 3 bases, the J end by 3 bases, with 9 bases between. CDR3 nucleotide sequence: TGCGCCAGCAGCCAGACAGGCCACAATCAGCCCCAGCATTTT. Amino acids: CASSQTGHNQPQHF.

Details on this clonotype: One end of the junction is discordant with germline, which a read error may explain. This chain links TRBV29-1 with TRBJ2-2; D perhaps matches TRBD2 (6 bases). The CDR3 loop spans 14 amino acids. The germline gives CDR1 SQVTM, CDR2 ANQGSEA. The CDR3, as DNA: TGCAGCGTTGGCATCACACGCGGTCCCGGGGGGCTGTTTTTT. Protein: CSVGITRGPGGLFF.

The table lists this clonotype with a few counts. CDR3 protein: CASTPGKNTGELFF. The CDR3 coding sequence is TGTGCCAGCACACCAGGGAAGAACACCGGGGAGCTGTTTTTT. The chain joins TRBV2 to TRBJ2-2; D is perhaps TRBD1 (5 bases). The CDR3 has 14 amino acids. Germline V gene data show CDR1 as SNHLY and CDR2 as FYNNEI. Trimming cost V 7 bases and J 1 base, with 10 bases left between them.

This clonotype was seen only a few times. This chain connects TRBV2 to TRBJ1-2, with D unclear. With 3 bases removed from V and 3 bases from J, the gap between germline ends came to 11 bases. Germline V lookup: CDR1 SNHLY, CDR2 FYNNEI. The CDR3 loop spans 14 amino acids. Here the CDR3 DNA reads TGTGCCAGCAGTGATGAGGAGGGCGACTATGGCTACACCTTC. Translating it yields CASSDEEGDYGYTF.

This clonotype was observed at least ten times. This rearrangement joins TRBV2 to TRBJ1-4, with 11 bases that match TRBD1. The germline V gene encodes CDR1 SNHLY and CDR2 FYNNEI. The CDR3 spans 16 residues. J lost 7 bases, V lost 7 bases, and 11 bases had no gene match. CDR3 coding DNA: TGTGCCAGCAAGCGGGGACAGGGGGTTGTTGGTGAAAAACTGTTTTTT. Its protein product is CASKRGQGVVGEKLFF. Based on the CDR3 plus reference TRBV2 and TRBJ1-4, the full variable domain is EPEVTQTPSHQVTQMGQEVILRCVPISNHLYFYWYRQILGQKVEFLVSFYNNEISEKSEIFDDQFSVERPDGSNFTLKIRSTKLEDSAMYFCASKRGQGVVGEKLFFGSGTQLSVL.

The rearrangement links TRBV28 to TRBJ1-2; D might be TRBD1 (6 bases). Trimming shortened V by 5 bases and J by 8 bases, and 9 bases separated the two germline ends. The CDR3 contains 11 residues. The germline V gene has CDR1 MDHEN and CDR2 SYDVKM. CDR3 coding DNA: TGTGCCAGCAGTCGGACAGCCGGCTACACCTTC. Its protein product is CASSRTAGYTF.

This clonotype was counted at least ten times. The CDR3 sequence: CASSLVQVETQYF. CDR3 nucleotides: TGTGCCAGCAGCTTAGTTCAGGTGGAGACCCAGTACTTC. This rearrangement joins TRBV7-6 to TRBJ2-5; no firm D call. This CDR3 has 13 residues. Germline V CDR1 and CDR2: SGHVS, FNYEAQ. The V and J ends lost 1 base and 5 bases respectively, with 8 bases between them. Looking up the rest from reference TRBV7-6 and TRBJ2-5 gives the full variable domain: GAGVSQSPRYKVTKRGQDVALRCDPISGHVSLYWYRQALGQGPEFLTYFNYEAQQDKSGLPNDRFSAERPEGSISTLTIQRTEQRDSAMYRCASSLVQVETQYFGPGTRLLVL.

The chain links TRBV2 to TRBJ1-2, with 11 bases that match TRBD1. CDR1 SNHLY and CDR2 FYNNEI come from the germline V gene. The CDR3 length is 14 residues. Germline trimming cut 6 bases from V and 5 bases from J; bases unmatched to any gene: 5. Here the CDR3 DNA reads TGTGCCAGCAGAGTCGGACAGGGGGCATATGGCTACACCTTC. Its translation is CASRVGQGAYGYTF.

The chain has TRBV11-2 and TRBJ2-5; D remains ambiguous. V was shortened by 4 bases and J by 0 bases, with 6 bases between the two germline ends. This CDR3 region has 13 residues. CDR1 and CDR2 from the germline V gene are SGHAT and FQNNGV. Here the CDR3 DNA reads TGTGCCAGCAGCTCCTACAACCAAGAGACCCAGTACTTC. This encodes CASSSYNQETQYF.

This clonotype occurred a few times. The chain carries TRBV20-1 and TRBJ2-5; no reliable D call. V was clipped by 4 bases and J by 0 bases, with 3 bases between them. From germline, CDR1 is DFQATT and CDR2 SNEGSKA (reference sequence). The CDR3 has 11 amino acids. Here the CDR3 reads CSAKYQETQYF. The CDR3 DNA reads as TGCAGTGCTAAATACCAAGAGACCCAGTACTTC.

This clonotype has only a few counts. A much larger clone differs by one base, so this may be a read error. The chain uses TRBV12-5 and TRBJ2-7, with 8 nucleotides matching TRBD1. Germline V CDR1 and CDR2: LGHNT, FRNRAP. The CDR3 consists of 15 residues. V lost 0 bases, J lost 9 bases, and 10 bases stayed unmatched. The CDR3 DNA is TGTGCTAGTGGTTTGGTACCCGACAGGGGTAGCGGGCAGTACTTC. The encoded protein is CASGLVPDRGSGQYF.

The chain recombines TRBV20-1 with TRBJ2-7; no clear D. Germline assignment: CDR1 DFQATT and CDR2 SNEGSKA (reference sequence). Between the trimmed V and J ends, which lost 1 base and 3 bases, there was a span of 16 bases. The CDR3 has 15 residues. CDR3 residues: CSARGRVGSGYEQYF. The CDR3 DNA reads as TGCAGTGCTAGAGGACGGGTCGGGTCCGGCTACGAGCAGTACTTC.

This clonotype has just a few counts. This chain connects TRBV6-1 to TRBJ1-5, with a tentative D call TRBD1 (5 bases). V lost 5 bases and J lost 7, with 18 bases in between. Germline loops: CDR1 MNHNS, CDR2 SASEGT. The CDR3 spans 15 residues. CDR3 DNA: TGTGCCAGCAGTAGAGGGGCGCCGATAGAACAGCCCCAGCATTTT. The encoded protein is CASSRGAPIEQPQHF.

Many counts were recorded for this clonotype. The chain's CDR3 is CASSFRQPEGSPLHF. DNA for the CDR3: TGTGCCAGCAGTTTTAGACAGCCCGAGGGTTCACCCCTCCACTTT. The chain combines TRBV12-3 or TRBV12-4 with TRBJ1-6; maybe TRBD1 (5 bases). The CDR3 spans 15 residues. Trimming left V 3 bases short and J 9 bases short, with 15 bases between.

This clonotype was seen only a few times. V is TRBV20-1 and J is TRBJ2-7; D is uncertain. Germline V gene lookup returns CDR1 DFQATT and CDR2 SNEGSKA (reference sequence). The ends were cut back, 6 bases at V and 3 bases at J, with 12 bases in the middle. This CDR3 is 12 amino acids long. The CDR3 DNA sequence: TGCAGTGCCGGAACCGTGGTCTACGAGCAGTACTTC. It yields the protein CSAGTVVYEQYF.

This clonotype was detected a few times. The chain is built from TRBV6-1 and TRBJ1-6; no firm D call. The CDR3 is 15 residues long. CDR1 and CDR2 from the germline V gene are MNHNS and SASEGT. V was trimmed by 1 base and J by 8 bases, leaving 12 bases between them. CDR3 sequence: CASSEDSHSYSPLHF. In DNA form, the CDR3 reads TGTGCCAGCAGTGAAGATTCGCACAGTTATTCACCCCTCCACTTT.

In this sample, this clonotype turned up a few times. The CDR3: CSAWEGSEQYF. CDR3 DNA: TGCAGTGCCTGGGAGGGGTCCGAGCAGTACTTC. V usage is TRBV20-1 and J usage is TRBJ2-7, with TRBD2 matching over 7 bases. Trimming cost V 6 bases and J 6 bases; bases outside gene matches: 5. CDR3 length: 11 residues. The germline gives CDR1 DFQATT, CDR2 SNEGSKA (reference sequence).

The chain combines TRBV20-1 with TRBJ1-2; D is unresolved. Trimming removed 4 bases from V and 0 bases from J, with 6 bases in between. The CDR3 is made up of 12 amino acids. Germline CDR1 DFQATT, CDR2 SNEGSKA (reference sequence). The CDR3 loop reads CSATDPNYGYTF. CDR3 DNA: TGCAGTGCTACAGACCCTAACTATGGCTACACCTTC.

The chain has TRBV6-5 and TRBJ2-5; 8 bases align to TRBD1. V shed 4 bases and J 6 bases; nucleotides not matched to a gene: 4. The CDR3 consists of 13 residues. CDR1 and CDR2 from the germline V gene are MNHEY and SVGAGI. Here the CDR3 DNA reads TGTGCCAGCAGTTGGGACAGGAAACAGACCCAGTACTTC. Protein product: CASSWDRKQTQYF.